This T cell receptor beta chain was sequenced during a study of OX40 agonist ivuxolimab in advanced cancers. The wider study: Subjects had a mean age of 60 years, with a range of roughly 23 to 80; around 80% were male.

Findings and limits, study-wide: Nonresponders included some who also had low normalized T-cell clonal expansion. Clones of CD4+ and CD8+ blood T cells grew by week 6 at doses of 0.1 to 3.0 mg/kg.

As for this clone: The target antigen is unknown.

V was clipped by 0 bases and J by 4 bases; unmatched bases: 9. The CDR3 is 16 amino acids. Germline V lookup: CDR1 SGHVS, CDR2 FNYEAQ. TCRdb's table, derived via immunoSEQ multiplex PCR, lists solely in-frame clones and lacks some. The table has about 92,000 clones, roughly four fifths seen once. This receptor was identified in an adult with an advanced solid tumor such as melanoma, head and neck, liver or kidney cancer. The chain is built from TRBV7-6 and TRBJ2-7, with TRBD2 identical over 7 bases. Material: CD4+ or CD8+ T cells sorted from blood, obtained in a trial of the OX40 agonist ivuxolimab. The CDR3 DNA reads TGTGCCAGCAGCTTAGCGCCTGCGGGAGTATCTTACGAGCAGTACTTC. Translated, it gives CASSLAPAGVSYEQYF.